Described below is a single TCR beta chain sequence and its context. What it recognizes is unknown. This sample was included in a study of T-cell memory formation after mild COVID-19. General study findings and limits: Clones contracting across day 15 to 85 had a balanced CD4/CD8 profile; later expanding clones leaned CD4+. A subset of responding clones appeared in pre-infection memory, suggesting cross-reactive memory joined. Among CD4+ contracting clones, most were CM and EM, and CD8+ ones EMRA.

MiXCR, run by TCRdb on the 5' RACE reads, gives a single entry per CDR3 protein. Here the sample spans 200,000 to 250,000 distinct CDR3 sequences, around 26% being singletons. This sequence originates from an adult woman who had mild COVID-19 (a few samples of this study predate the infection). Cell type and time point are not known. The specimen was PBMCs or a T cell subset sorted from them (not recorded which).

DNA for the CDR3: TGTGCCAGCAGCTCCCCCTGGGGGCGATATGAGCAGTTCTTC. This encodes CASSSPWGRYEQFF. V gene TRBV7-8 combines with J gene TRBJ2-1; perhaps TRBD1 as D (6 bases). V was pared by 4 bases and J by 8 bases, with 15 bases between. Per germline, CDR1 SGHVS and CDR2 FQNEAQ. This CDR3 region has 14 residues.